This T cell receptor beta chain is from a study of blood T cell repertoires in COVID-19. Across the whole study: Sources were T cells, B-cell-depleted T cells, or PBMCs; the material itself was cDNA or gDNA.

In the authors' workflow: Estimated nucleated cell counts came from reference gene primer amplification. The protocol was immunoSEQ multiplex PCR, while the TCRdb copy is restricted to in-frame clones and leaves out a portion. From that table come the V and J calls and clone size; the DNA was used to work out D and trimming. The profile shows 150,000 to 200,000 clones, around four fifths of them singletons. V lost 1 base, J lost 2 bases, and 10 bases stayed unmatched. The CDR3 consists of 17 residues. The germline CDR1 and CDR2 sequences are SGDLS and YYNGEE. Source material: peripheral blood. The genes are TRBV9 and TRBJ2-3, with 7 bases lining up with TRBD2. The TCR was taken from a woman older than 75 with acute or convalescent COVID-19. The CDR3 nucleotides are TGTGCCAGCAGCGTAACTCCGGCTAGCGGATACACAGATACGCAGTATTTT. It specifies CASSVTPASGYTDTQYF.